A single sample is the source of the 8 T cell receptor beta chains below, sequenced in a study of identical twins (dated by TCRdb to between 2015 and 2016). Receptors were amplified or captured by 5' RACE. Sequencing instrument: Illumina HiSeq 2000. TCRdb reran the public reads through fastp at Q25 and MiXCR, keeping productive beta chains. For every CDR3 protein sequence, its rows merge into one entry that carries the most common genes and DNA. The sample records just over 500,000 distinct CDR3 sequences, approximately 22% of which are singletons. About 0.91% of the sample rests with the top ten. These same records also appear under a second study, on T cells expressing NK-cell markers.

Sequencing was done on a sample of CD4+ T cells sorted from blood. The source of these receptors is a woman aged 18-29 years in good health.

The chain employs TRBV1 and TRBJ2-7; no check of the table's D call, TRBD2, against the DNA was made. TRBV1 counts as a pseudogene. The CDR3 has 18 residues. DNA for the CDR3: TGCACCAGCAGCCAAGCCGAAACGGGACTAGCGGAGCACTACGAGCAGTACTTC. Its translation: CTSSQAETGLAEHYEQYF.

V usage is TRBV11-2 and J usage is TRBJ2-7; 9 positions agree with TRBD2. Germline V gene lookup returns CDR1 SGHAT and CDR2 FQNNGV. The CDR3 is 15 amino acids. V trimming: 5 bases; J trimming: 3 bases; junction bases outside the gene matches: 8. CDR3 region: CASSPSSGAIYEQYF. The DNA of the CDR3 is TGTGCCAGCAGCCCCTCTAGCGGGGCTATCTACGAGCAGTACTTC.

In nucleotides, the CDR3 is TGTGCCAGCAGCTTTCGCGGGGGGGCCTCCTACGAGCAGTACTTC. Translating gives CASSFRGGASYEQYF. This rearrangement joins TRBV7-2 to TRBJ2-7; 9 nucleotides align to TRBD2. J gave up 0 bases and V 3 bases, and 3 bases lay outside the gene matches. This CDR3 is 15 amino acids long. Germline CDR1 and CDR2: SGHTA and FQGNSA.

V usage is TRBV5-1 and J usage is TRBJ2-5; 9 bases align to TRBD2. J gave up 4 bases and V 0 bases, and 4 bases lay outside the gene matches. Germline lookup yields CDR1 SGHRS and CDR2 YFSETQ. The CDR3 is 15 amino acids. CDR3 DNA: TGCGCCAGCAGCTTGGGGTTAGCGGGAGCAGAGACCCAGTACTTC. Its translation: CASSLGLAGAETQYF.

J is TRBJ2-3 and V is TRBV29-1; no definite D call. V lost 4 bases to trimming and J lost 1 base, with 6 bases between them. Per germline, CDR1 SQVTM and CDR2 ANQGSEA. This CDR3 spans 12 amino acids. The CDR3 DNA is TGCAGCGTTGTAGGCGGCACAGATACGCAGTATTTT. This gives the protein CSVVGGTDTQYF.

This clonotype has a count of ten or more. The chain carries TRBV12-3 or TRBV12-4 and TRBJ1-1; 7 bases are shared with TRBD1. Trimming took 7 bases from V and 4 from J; bases not matched to a gene: 9. CDR3 length: 14 amino acids. The CDR3 reads CASTATGRSTEAFF. The CDR3 nucleotides are TGTGCCAGCACCGCGACAGGGCGAAGCACTGAAGCTTTCTTT.

This clonotype was observed a handful of times. The chain employs TRBV12-3 or TRBV12-4 and TRBJ2-5; 8 positions match TRBD1. The CDR3 length is 16 residues. Germline trimming cut 2 bases from V and 2 bases from J; bases unmatched to any gene: 7. Here the CDR3 reads CASSLPPGQEQETQYF. DNA for the CDR3: TGTGCCAGCAGTTTACCCCCGGGACAGGAGCAAGAGACCCAGTACTTC.

The chain's CDR3 is CSAREDGGTEAFF. As DNA, the CDR3 is TGCAGTGCTAGAGAGGACGGGGGCACTGAAGCTTTCTTT. The chain couples TRBV20-1 to TRBJ1-1; perhaps TRBD1 as D (5 bases). The CDR3 loop spans 13 amino acids. Trimming shortened V by 0 bases and J by 4 bases, and 9 bases separated the two germline ends. Germline loops: CDR1 DFQATT, CDR2 SNEGSKA (reference sequence).